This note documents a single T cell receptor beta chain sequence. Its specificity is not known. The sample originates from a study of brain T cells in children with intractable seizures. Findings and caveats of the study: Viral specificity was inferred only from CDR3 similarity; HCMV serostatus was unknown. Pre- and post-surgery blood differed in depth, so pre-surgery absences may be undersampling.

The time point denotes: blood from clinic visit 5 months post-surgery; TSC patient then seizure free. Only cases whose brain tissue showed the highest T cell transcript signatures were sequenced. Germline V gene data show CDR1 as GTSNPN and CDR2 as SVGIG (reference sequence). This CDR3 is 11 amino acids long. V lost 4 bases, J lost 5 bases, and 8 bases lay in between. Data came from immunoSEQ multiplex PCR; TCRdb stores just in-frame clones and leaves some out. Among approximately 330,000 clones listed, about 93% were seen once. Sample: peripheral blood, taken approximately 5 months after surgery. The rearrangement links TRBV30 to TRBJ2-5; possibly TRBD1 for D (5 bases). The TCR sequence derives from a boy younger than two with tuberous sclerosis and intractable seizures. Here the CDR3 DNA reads TGTGCCTGGAAAGGGGTGGAGACCCAGTACTTC. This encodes CAWKGVETQYF.